This T cell receptor beta chain is from a study of shared clonotypes between healthy human individuals. Generated by immunoSEQ multiplex PCR, the TCRdb table keeps only in-frame clones and is missing some. The sample carries some 700,000 clones, about 92% recorded once. Germline V gene data show CDR1 as MNHEY and CDR2 as SMNVEV (reference sequence). The CDR3 runs 15 residues. V gave up 7 bases and J gave up 5 bases, with 21 bases separating them. The clonotype originates from a young man in good health. Some clones in this sample may be carry-over from other donors' samples. V and J are TRBV27 and TRBJ2-7; tentatively, D is TRBD1 or TRBD2 (7 bases each). Material: memory CD8+ T cells from PBMCs. The subset: CD45RO+ cells pooled with CCR7-negative TemRA cells. The CDR3 bases are TGTGCCAGCACTTCCGGAGGGGAGGGGGCGCACGAGCAGTACTTC. Its translation: CASTSGGEGAHEQYF.